This TCR beta chain was recorded in a study of T cells in Graves' hyperthyroidism and ophthalmopathy. Across the study: Blood from the periphery was taken at initial diagnosis, before any treatment.

Germline lookup yields CDR1 LNHDA and CDR2 SQIVND (reference sequence). The CDR3 extends over 15 amino acids. Trimming took 9 bases from V and 0 from J; bases not matched to a gene: 11. RNA transcripts yielded amplified TCR beta CDR3 regions. With the HTBI primer set, the TCR CDR3 went through a first round of RT-PCR. TCRdb recomputed calls from the multiplex PCR reads with MiXCR, one row per CDR3 protein. In the table there are approximately 600,000 distinct CDR3 sequences, under 25% of which are singletons. This clonotype was sampled from a man aged 25 to 40 with Graves' ophthalmopathy. Sequenced input: blood. The chain employs TRBV19 and TRBJ2-7, with 7 nucleotides matching TRBD1. This CDR3 is CARGDRDSYSYEQYF. In DNA form, the CDR3 reads TGTGCCAGGGGGGACCGGGACAGCTACTCCTACGAGCAGTACTTC.